These 31 T cell receptor beta chains came from one sample sequenced in a study of T cells in localized non-small cell lung cancer. Some clones are missing from TCRdb's copy, which holds only in-frame ones; the method was immunoSEQ multiplex PCR. The sample yields 2,000 to 2,500 clones, 20% to 25% seen once. This sample comprised normal lung tissue next to the tumor, obtained before any cancer treatment. The origin of the receptors is a man between 35 and 75 years old with stage I squamous cell lung carcinoma.

This clone has more than one count but fewer than ten. V usage is TRBV11-3 and J usage is TRBJ2-4; 10 bases are shared with TRBD1. The junction had 4 bases not matched to a gene; V was cut back by 5 bases and J by 6 bases. Germline V gives CDR1 SGHNT, CDR2 YENEEA. The CDR3 is 14 amino acids. CDR3 sequence (DNA): TGTGCCAGCAGCCCCCGGGACAGGGGAAACATTCAGTACTTC. The encoded protein is CASSPRDRGNIQYF.

This clone was detected a few times. The V gene is TRBV18, the J gene TRBJ2-7; a possible D gene is TRBD2 (6 bases). The germline gives CDR1 KGHSH, CDR2 LQKENI. The CDR3 totals 15 residues. Trimming took off 2 bases at V and 5 bases at J, with 16 bases between the two ends. CDR3 loop: CASSPYGPPGDEQYF. CDR3 nucleotide sequence: TGTGCCAGCTCACCATACGGTCCCCCGGGGGACGAGCAGTACTTC.

The chain joins TRBV11-3 to TRBJ1-5; a possible D gene is TRBD1 (6 bases). From germline, CDR1 is SGHNT and CDR2 YENEEA. The CDR3 sequence is 14 residues long. The V end was cut by 6 bases, the J end by 6 bases, with 15 bases between. The CDR3 reads CASSPEAGAQPQHF. The CDR3 DNA is TGTGCCAGCAGTCCCGAAGCGGGGGCTCAGCCCCAGCATTTT.

V and J are TRBV11-3 and TRBJ1-4, with D tentatively TRBD1 (5 bases). V shed 3 bases and J shed 0 bases, with 17 bases lying between them. The CDR3 length is 18 residues. CDR1 and CDR2 (germline): SGHNT, YENEEA. This chain's CDR3 is CASSLQGPTSATNEKLFF. The CDR3, as DNA: TGTGCCAGCAGCTTGCAGGGACCCACGAGTGCAACTAATGAAAAACTGTTTTTT. The full variable domain, with the rest looked up from reference TRBV11-3 and TRBJ1-4, is EAGVVQSPRYKIIEKKQPVAFWCNPISGHNTLYWYLQNLGQGPELLIRYENEEAVDDSQLPKDRFSAERLKGVDSTLKIQPAELGDSAVYLCASSLQGPTSATNEKLFFGSGTQLSVL.

This chain uses TRBV29-1 with TRBJ1-5; D ambiguous. Trimming removed 4 bases from V and 3 bases from J, with 13 bases in between. The length of the CDR3 is 14 residues. The germline CDR1 and CDR2 sequences are SQVTM and ANQGSEA. The CDR3 region is CSVVGSSDNQPQHF. The CDR3 bases are TGCAGCGTTGTAGGTTCCAGCGACAATCAGCCCCAGCATTTT.

The chain has TRBV19 and TRBJ2-7, with D possibly being TRBD2 (6 bases). Trimming shortened V by 3 bases and J by 6 bases, and 15 bases separated the two germline ends. Germline assignment: CDR1 LNHDA and CDR2 SQIVND (reference sequence). The length of the CDR3 is 14 residues. CDR3 region: CASSIQGGIFEQYF. Written as DNA, the CDR3 is TGTGCCAGTAGTATTCAAGGCGGGATCTTCGAGCAGTACTTC. Variable domain in full (rest from reference TRBV19 and TRBJ2-7): DGGITQSPKYLFRKEGQNVTLSCEQNLNHDAMYWYRQDPGQGLRLIYYSQIVNDFQKGDIAEGYSVSREKKESFPLTVTSAQKNPTAFYLCASSIQGGIFEQYFGPGTRLTVT.

By share of the sample, this clone is medium-sized. The V and J genes are TRBV11-3 and TRBJ1-1; D perhaps matches TRBD1 (6 bases). The CDR3 is 14 residues long. Germline CDR1 is SGHNT and CDR2 is YENEEA. Trimming left V 3 bases short and J 5 bases short, with 13 bases between. The CDR3 sequence: CASSFDWRGTEAFF. DNA of the CDR3: TGTGCCAGCAGCTTCGATTGGAGGGGGACTGAAGCTTTCTTT. The full variable domain, in which reference TRBV11-3 and TRBJ1-1 provide the parts outside the CDR3, is EAGVVQSPRYKIIEKKQPVAFWCNPISGHNTLYWYLQNLGQGPELLIRYENEEAVDDSQLPKDRFSAERLKGVDSTLKIQPAELGDSAVYLCASSFDWRGTEAFFGQGTRLTVV.

This clone was counted between two and nine times. V is TRBV9 and J is TRBJ1-6, with D tentatively TRBD1 (5 bases). CDR3 length: 15 residues. The V end was cut by 7 bases, the J end by 8 bases, with 19 bases between. Germline-derived CDR1 and CDR2 are SGDLS and YYNGEE. The CDR3 loop is CASLLLGGGDSPLHF. In nucleotides, the CDR3 is TGTGCCAGCCTCCTTCTCGGTGGGGGGGATTCACCCCTCCACTTT.

This clone appeared a few times. This chain connects TRBV11-3 to TRBJ2-3; TRBD1 matches at 7 bases. The ends lost 1 base at V and 2 bases at J; junction bases unmatched: 3. CDR1 is SGHNT and CDR2 is YENEEA in the germline V gene. The CDR3 covers 15 residues. DNA of the CDR3: TGTGCCAGCAGCTTAGGACAGGGCCACACAGATACGCAGTATTTT. It yields the protein CASSLGQGHTDTQYF.

This clone came up a few times. The V and J genes are TRBV6-7 and TRBJ2-7; D may correspond to TRBD1 or TRBD2 (6 bases each). TRBV6-7 is recorded as an ORF, its role being uncertain. This CDR3 contains 15 residues. V shed 5 bases and J shed 5 bases, with 19 bases lying between them. For the CDR3, the DNA is TGTGCCAGCAGTGAAGGGGGGTCCGGGTTACACGAGCAGTACTTC. Its translation is CASSEGGSGLHEQYF.

This clone is categorized as medium-sized (0.01 to 0.1%). The CDR3 region has the DNA TGTGCCAGCAGCCAATGGGAAGGGGGTAATCAGCCCCAGCATTTT. It encodes CASSQWEGGNQPQHF. The chain links TRBV11-3 to TRBJ1-5; the D gene is possibly TRBD1 (6 bases). Germline CDR1 and CDR2: SGHNT and YENEEA. This CDR3 contains 15 residues. V was shortened by 5 bases and J by 4 bases, with 15 bases between the two germline ends. The full variable domain, its missing parts supplied by reference TRBV11-3 and TRBJ1-5, is EAGVVQSPRYKIIEKKQPVAFWCNPISGHNTLYWYLQNLGQGPELLIRYENEEAVDDSQLPKDRFSAERLKGVDSTLKIQPAELGDSAVYLCASSQWEGGNQPQHFGDGTRLSIL.

This clone is labeled medium-sized (0.01 to 0.1%). The chain uses TRBV11-3 and TRBJ2-7; no clear D. CDR3 length: 15 amino acids. Germline lookup yields CDR1 SGHNT and CDR2 YENEEA. The V and J ends lost 1 base and 2 bases respectively, with 12 bases between them. In DNA, the CDR3 is TGTGCCAGCAGCTTAGGTGAGGCTGCCCCCTACGAGCAGTACTTC. Residues: CASSLGEAAPYEQYF.

This clone showed up just a few times. J is TRBJ1-6 and V is TRBV6-1; 9 bases agree with TRBD1. This CDR3 has 16 amino acids. CDR1 is MNHNS, CDR2 SASEGT, per germline. Trimming cost V 0 bases and J 6 bases; bases outside gene matches: 3. The CDR3 nucleotides read TGTGCCAGCAGTGAAGCTGGGGACAGGGTTAATTCACCCCTCCACTTT. Protein product: CASSEAGDRVNSPLHF.

The CDR3 region is CASSQDRSLGTDTQYF. CDR3 DNA: TGCGCCAGCAGCCAAGATCGGAGTCTTGGCACAGATACGCAGTATTTT. The chain joins TRBV4-1 to TRBJ2-3; no clear D. The V gene's germline CDR1 is MGHRA and CDR2 YSYEKL. CDR3 length equals 16 residues. Trimming stripped 0 bases from V and 1 base from J, with 11 bases between.

This clone was counted only a few times. This chain uses TRBV30 with TRBJ1-1; D not certain. Germline assignment: CDR1 GTSNPN and CDR2 SVGIG (reference sequence). V lost 4 bases and J lost 0, with 9 bases in between. This CDR3 comprises 13 residues. The CDR3 here is CAWIHNMNTEAFF. The CDR3 DNA reads TGTGCCTGGATCCACAATATGAACACTGAAGCTTTCTTT.

This rearrangement joins TRBV11-3 to TRBJ1-5; the match to TRBD1 covers 10 bases. CDR3 length equals 16 residues. V shed 5 bases, J shed 7 bases, and the junction held 11 bases outside the gene matches. Germline CDR1 and CDR2: SGHNT and YENEEA. CDR3 in amino acids: CASSLQDRGFGQPQHF. The CDR3 DNA follows: TGTGCCAGCAGCCTCCAGGACAGGGGGTTCGGGCAGCCCCAGCATTTT.

This clone was observed a few times. The chain couples TRBV11-3 to TRBJ1-5; D gene unclear. Trimming took off 1 base at V and 6 bases at J, with 10 bases between the two ends. The CDR3 totals 14 residues. The V gene's germline CDR1 is SGHNT and CDR2 YENEEA. This CDR3 reads CASSLVPFTQPQHF. CDR3 DNA sequence: TGTGCCAGCAGCTTAGTCCCCTTCACTCAGCCCCAGCATTTT.

The V gene is TRBV30, the J gene TRBJ2-7; D is unclear. Trimming took 0 bases from V and 6 from J, leaving 6 bases between them. Looked up from germline, CDR1 is GTSNPN and CDR2 is SVGIG (reference sequence). The CDR3 consists of 11 residues. CDR3 protein: CAWSVWSEQYF. In DNA, the CDR3 is TGTGCCTGGAGTGTATGGTCCGAGCAGTACTTC.

The genes are TRBV5-1 and TRBJ1-1; D gene uncertain. The CDR3 length is 14 residues. With 1 base removed from V and 8 bases from J, the gap between germline ends came to 15 bases. The V gene's germline CDR1 is SGHRS and CDR2 YFSETQ. The CDR3: CASSLSRAWAEAFF. In nucleotides, the CDR3 is TGCGCCAGCAGCTTGTCACGGGCCTGGGCCGAAGCTTTCTTT. Full variable domain (remainder filled in from reference TRBV5-1 and TRBJ1-1): KAGVTQTPRYLIKTRGQQVTLSCSPISGHRSVSWYQQTPGQGLQFLFEYFSETQRNKGNFPGRFSGRQFSNSRSEMNVSTLELGDSALYLCASSLSRAWAEAFFGQGTRLTVV.

The chain is built from TRBV11-3 and TRBJ2-5; tentatively, D is TRBD2 (6 bases). Trimming pared 4 bases from V and 4 bases from J, leaving 13 bases between. The CDR3 covers 14 residues. CDR1 and CDR2 from the germline V gene are SGHNT and YENEEA. CDR3 DNA sequence: TGTGCCAGCAGCTCGGGACTCGGGGCAGAGACCCAGTACTTC. Translation: CASSSGLGAETQYF. The entire variable domain, with the rest obtained from reference TRBV11-3 and TRBJ2-5, is as follows: EAGVVQSPRYKIIEKKQPVAFWCNPISGHNTLYWYLQNLGQGPELLIRYENEEAVDDSQLPKDRFSAERLKGVDSTLKIQPAELGDSAVYLCASSSGLGAETQYFGPGTRLLVL.

V gene TRBV6-8 combines with J gene TRBJ1-6; 7 bases are shared with TRBD1. There are 14 residues in the CDR3. Germline CDR1 reads MNHGY; CDR2 reads SAAAGT. Trimming at V came to 6 bases and at J to 7 bases, leaving 6 bases not matched to a gene. CDR3 protein: CASRAGQPNSPLHF. The CDR3 nucleotides are TGTGCCAGCAGAGCGGGACAGCCAAATTCACCCCTCCACTTT.

This chain links TRBV19 with TRBJ2-5; D is possibly TRBD1 (5 bases). V shed 7 bases and J shed 5 bases, with 23 bases lying between them. Germline-derived CDR1 and CDR2 are LNHDA and SQIVND (reference sequence). This CDR3 is 16 amino acids long. DNA of the CDR3: TGTGCCAGTACGCGTAGGGCAGGACAATTTGGTGAGACCCAGTACTTC. This codes for CASTRRAGQFGETQYF.

The gene calls are TRBV6-8 and TRBJ2-1; 10 nucleotides align to TRBD2. CDR3 length: 17 residues. Germline CDR1 MNHGY, CDR2 SAAAGT. J was trimmed by 4 bases and V by 4 bases; bases with no gene match: 10. For the CDR3, the DNA is TGTGCCAGCAGTTTATCTGGCCTAGCGGGAGCTTACAATGAGCAGTTCTTC. Protein sequence: CASSLSGLAGAYNEQFF.

The chain couples TRBV29-1 to TRBJ2-3, with 8 bases matching TRBD2. With V trimmed by 4 bases and J by 6 bases, 6 bases remained unmatched. CDR1 is SQVTM and CDR2 is ANQGSEA in the germline V gene. CDR3 length equals 13 residues. DNA of the CDR3: TGCAGCGTTGTGCGGGGGGCCAAGGATACGCAGTATTTT. It specifies CSVVRGAKDTQYF.

This clone was observed a handful of times. The chain links TRBV28 to TRBJ2-7; tentative D call: TRBD1 (5 bases). The germline V gene encodes CDR1 MDHEN and CDR2 SYDVKM. Trimming stripped 10 bases from V and 0 bases from J, with 13 bases between. CDR3 length: 13 residues. The CDR3 loop is CATRQKSSYEQYF. For the CDR3, the DNA is TGTGCCACCAGACAGAAGAGCTCCTACGAGCAGTACTTC.

This clone was seen only a few times. The chain is built from TRBV30 and TRBJ2-7; weak D call: TRBD2 (6 bases). V gave up 4 bases and J gave up 2 bases, with 24 bases separating them. Germline V CDR1 and CDR2: GTSNPN, SVGIG (reference sequence). This CDR3 contains 17 residues. The CDR3 coding sequence is TGTGCCTGGATCGCGGGGAACTTATGGGAATACCCCTACGAGCAGTACTTC. Translated: CAWIAGNLWEYPYEQYF.

The chain combines TRBV11-3 with TRBJ1-2; TRBD1 agrees at 8 bases. CDR1 and CDR2 from the germline V gene are SGHNT and YENEEA. V was clipped by 2 bases and J by 5 bases; unmatched bases: 4. This CDR3 has 14 amino acids. The CDR3 protein is CASSLSDRVYGYTF. Here the CDR3 DNA reads TGTGCCAGCAGCTTATCGGACAGGGTTTATGGCTACACCTTC.

By frequency in the sample, this clone is medium-sized. This sequence joins TRBV6-8 and TRBJ1-1; TRBD1 might be the D (5 bases). CDR1 and CDR2 (germline): MNHGY, SAAAGT. The length of the CDR3 is 16 residues. V was pared by 5 bases and J by 0 bases, with 16 bases between. The CDR3 DNA follows: TGTGCCAGCAGTCGGCCTGCGGGGGGGATGAACACTGAAGCTTTCTTT. It translates to CASSRPAGGMNTEAFF.

This sequence joins TRBV6-8 and TRBJ2-7; 11 bases are shared with TRBD1. The CDR3 totals 15 residues. Germline values: CDR1 MNHGY, CDR2 SAAAGT. V lost 7 bases to trimming and J lost 0 bases; unmatched junction nucleotides: 5. CDR3 DNA sequence: TGTGCCAGCACCCCCGGGACAGGGGGCTCCTACGAGCAGTACTTC. It is translated as CASTPGTGGSYEQYF.

Only a few counts were recorded for this clone. The V and J genes are TRBV19 and TRBJ2-7; 7 positions match TRBD1. The CDR3 spans 14 residues. V lost 5 bases, J lost 1 base, and 5 bases stayed unmatched. Germline loops: CDR1 LNHDA, CDR2 SQIVND (reference sequence). The CDR3 spells CASSSTGNSYEQYF. CDR3 DNA sequence: TGTGCCAGTAGTTCGACAGGGAATTCCTACGAGCAGTACTTC. The variable domain in full, with the rest retrieved from reference TRBV19 and TRBJ2-7, is DGGITQSPKYLFRKEGQNVTLSCEQNLNHDAMYWYRQDPGQGLRLIYYSQIVNDFQKGDIAEGYSVSREKKESFPLTVTSAQKNPTAFYLCASSSTGNSYEQYFGPGTRLTVT.

The CDR3 bases are TGTGCCAGCAGTTCACAATCTAACTATGGCTACACCTTC. Translating gives CASSSQSNYGYTF. The chain couples TRBV28 to TRBJ1-2, with no clear D. V was pared by 4 bases and J by 0 bases, with 6 bases between. CDR3 length equals 13 residues. Germline CDR1 MDHEN, CDR2 SYDVKM.